The clone carrying this TCR beta chain was observed a few times. What it recognizes is unknown. Through Arm-PCR of CDR3 regions and iRepertoire HTBI primers, TCR beta libraries were built. One entry per CDR3 protein results from TCRdb running MiXCR on the multiplex PCR reads. The table includes 310,000 or so distinct CDR3 sequences, under 25% detected once. Sample time point: persistent/refractory GD, antithyroid drugs over 5 years with positive TRAb. PBMCs provided the RNA from which the TCR library was made. In germline, CDR1 is SGHTA, CDR2 FQGNSA. Trimming pared 1 base from V and 5 bases from J, leaving 12 bases between. The CDR3 is 15 amino acids. These data come from a study of regulatory T cells in long-lasting Graves disease. Study summary: Positive TSH receptor antibodies alongside over 5 years of antithyroid drugs were what marked Graves' disease as persistent.

Study outcomes and limitations: Thyroid tissue went unexamined; only peripheral blood was analyzed. Fewer public clonotypes were shared by new patients (over 950) than by persistent patients (around 2,800). Favoring TRBV28, TRBJ1-2 and TRBJ2-5 was a feature seen in persistent disease.

The material was peripheral blood mononuclear cells (PBMCs), obtained when the disease was refractory, from a patient treated with antithyroid drugs. The sequence was obtained from a female donor with Graves disease. V gene TRBV7-2 combines with J gene TRBJ1-5; possibly TRBD1 for D (6 bases). As DNA, the CDR3 is TGTGCCAGCAGCTTAGGGTGGGGGGGCTATCAGCCCCAGCATTTT. It encodes CASSLGWGGYQPQHF.